One and the same sample provided the 16 T cell receptor beta chains below, sequenced in a study of beta chain features in type 1 diabetes. The investigators reverse transcribed all of the isolated RNA, so they sequenced expressed TCRB transcripts. Only in-frame clones appear in the TCRdb table, and some are missing; sequencing was by immunoSEQ multiplex PCR. In the table there are 250,000 to 350,000 clones, 9.5% to 12% of which are singletons. Input material: naive CD4+ T cells from blood. The receptors were gathered from a woman in her 30s in good health.

This clone occurred a few times. This chain connects TRBV18 to TRBJ1-2; no reliable D call. Germline V gene data show CDR1 as KGHSH and CDR2 as LQKENI. This CDR3 is built from 14 residues. V was pared by 0 bases and J by 8 bases, with 13 bases between. The CDR3, as DNA: TGTGCCAGCTCACCACCTACAGTCCAACAGGGCTACACCTTC. It codes for CASSPPTVQQGYTF.

The rearrangement links TRBV7-9 to TRBJ2-1, with 8 bases aligning to TRBD2. Germline CDR1 is SEHNR and CDR2 is FQNEAQ (reference sequence). The CDR3 has 15 residues. The trim removed 5 bases at V and 7 bases at J, leaving 10 bases unmatched. For the CDR3, the DNA is TGTGCCAGCAGCCCCCTTGGTGTAGCGGGAAATGAGCAGTTCTTC. This sequence encodes CASSPLGVAGNEQFF.

This clone appeared a few times. J is TRBJ2-2 and V is TRBV6-5; 10 bases agree with TRBD1. The CDR3 consists of 15 residues. V trimming: 6 bases; J trimming: 7 bases; junction bases outside the gene matches: 8. Germline CDR1 MNHEY, CDR2 SVGAGI. The CDR3 nucleotides read TGTGCCAGCAGCCTTGACAGGGGGCAGGTCGGGGAGCTGTTTTTT. This encodes CASSLDRGQVGELFF.

V is TRBV7-3 and J is TRBJ2-1; no firm D call. V lost 2 bases to trimming and J lost 4 bases, with 12 bases between them. CDR3 length: 15 residues. Germline V gene lookup returns CDR1 SGHTA and CDR2 FQGTGA. CDR3 amino acids: CASSLGGDVYNEQFF. The DNA of the CDR3 is TGTGCCAGCAGCTTAGGCGGAGACGTTTACAATGAGCAGTTCTTC.

This chain connects TRBV6-5 to TRBJ1-5; 7 bases are a match to TRBD1. This CDR3 is 14 amino acids long. The germline V gene has CDR1 MNHEY and CDR2 SVGAGI. With 6 bases clipped from V and 4 bases from J, the junction kept 6 bases outside the gene matches. CDR3 amino acids: CASSLDRSNQPQHF. The CDR3 DNA reads as TGTGCCAGCAGCCTGGACAGGAGTAATCAGCCCCAGCATTTT.

This clone was found a few times. This chain connects TRBV2 to TRBJ1-5; D remains unclear. Trimming removed 6 bases at V and 3 bases at J, with 6 bases between. Germline CDR1 is SNHLY and CDR2 is FYNNEI. The CDR3 is made up of 12 amino acids. CDR3 in DNA: TGTGCCAGCAGCCCCTCCAATCAGCCCCAGCATTTT. It translates to CASSPSNQPQHF.

The rearrangement uses TRBV10-3 and TRBJ2-7; possibly TRBD2 for D (6 bases). This CDR3 region has 15 residues. CDR1 ENHRY and CDR2 SYGVKD come from the germline V gene. V lost 4 bases and J lost 9, with 22 bases in between. CDR3 DNA: TGTGCCATCAGTGGCGGGGCAGGCGTTGGAGACGGGCAGTACTTC. Its protein is CAISGGAGVGDGQYF.

This clone was picked up a small number of times. This chain links TRBV7-9 with TRBJ2-1; 9 bases are a match to TRBD2. The CDR3 is 17 residues long. Trimming took 5 bases from V and 3 from J; bases not matched to a gene: 11. Germline CDR1 is SEHNR and CDR2 is FQNEAQ (reference sequence). The CDR3 is CASSHGAGGMDYNEQFF. CDR3 DNA: TGTGCCAGCAGCCATGGAGCGGGAGGTATGGACTACAATGAGCAGTTCTTC.

The chain carries TRBV30 and TRBJ2-7, with TRBD2 matching over 12 bases. Germline V gene data show CDR1 as GTSNPN and CDR2 as SVGIG (reference sequence). With V trimmed by 2 bases and J by 2 bases, 1 base remained unmatched. The CDR3 length is 14 residues. For the CDR3, the DNA is TGTGCCTGGAGTAGGACTAGCGGGACCTACGAGCAGTACTTC. It translates to CAWSRTSGTYEQYF.

The chain uses TRBV6-6 and TRBJ2-5, with TRBD1 matching 11 bases. Germline V gene lookup returns CDR1 MNHNY and CDR2 SVGAGI (reference sequence). V shed 8 bases and J 7 bases; nucleotides not matched to a gene: 15. CDR3 size: 16 residues. The CDR3 nucleotides read TGTGCCAGCCAAAGCCGGTGGACAGGGGGCATCGGGACCCAGTACTTC. Its protein is CASQSRWTGGIGTQYF.

The CDR3 sequence: CASSLSGTADGAQYF. CDR3 bases: TGTGCCAGCAGCTTATCCGGGACTGCTGATGGGGCCCAGTACTTC. The chain links TRBV5-8 to TRBJ2-5; D possibly corresponds to TRBD2 (6 bases). V gave up 2 bases and J gave up 9 bases, with 20 bases separating them. CDR1 is SGHTS, CDR2 YDEGEE, per germline. The CDR3 spans 15 residues.

The chain has TRBV5-6 and TRBJ1-5; D not resolved. CDR3 length: 12 residues. V lost 0 bases and J 5 bases, leaving 3 bases between the germline ends. CDR1 is SGHDT and CDR2 is YYEEEE in the germline V gene. The CDR3 is CASSLGDQPQHF. CDR3 nucleotides: TGTGCCAGCAGCTTGGGAGATCAGCCCCAGCATTTT.

The chain combines TRBV4-3 with TRBJ2-5, with 8 bases identical to TRBD2. The CDR3 runs to 18 residues. Trimming took 0 bases from V and 5 from J; bases not matched to a gene: 14. CDR1 LGHNA and CDR2 YSLEER come from the germline V gene. CDR3 bases: TGCGCCAGCAGCCAAGATCCCCCGAGAAGCGGGAGTGGGGAGACCCAGTACTTC. Amino acid sequence: CASSQDPPRSGSGETQYF.

The rearrangement links TRBV28 to TRBJ1-5, with 8 nucleotides matching TRBD1. V shed 3 bases, J shed 7 bases, and the junction held 8 bases outside the gene matches. The length of the CDR3 is 15 residues. Germline V gene lookup returns CDR1 MDHEN and CDR2 SYDVKM. The chain's CDR3 is CASSLVTGAHQPQHF. The CDR3 coding sequence is TGTGCCAGCAGTTTGGTGACAGGGGCACACCAGCCCCAGCATTTT.

This clone has a handful of counts. This rearrangement joins TRBV30 to TRBJ2-7; no reliable D call. This CDR3 is built from 14 residues. Trimming cost V 1 base and J 4 bases, with 14 bases left between them. From germline, CDR1 is GTSNPN and CDR2 SVGIG (reference sequence). CDR3 sequence reads: CAWSAPTSSYEQYF. CDR3 bases: TGTGCCTGGAGTGCCCCCACCTCCAGTTACGAGCAGTACTTC.

The chain is built from TRBV28 and TRBJ1-5, with D possibly being TRBD1 (6 bases). This CDR3 comprises 15 residues. The germline V gene encodes CDR1 MDHEN and CDR2 SYDVKM. V gave up 8 bases and J gave up 0 bases, with 14 bases separating them. CDR3 nucleotide sequence: TGTGCCAGCCATAAACAGGGACATAGCAATCAGCCCCAGCATTTT. Amino acids: CASHKQGHSNQPQHF.